These 29 T cell receptor beta chains were sequenced from one sample in a study of blood T cell repertoires in COVID-19. TCRdb's table, derived via immunoSEQ multiplex PCR, lists solely in-frame clones and lacks some. The profile covers 350,000 or so clones, with 89% appearing a single time and under 5% taken by the ten largest. Material: peripheral blood. These receptors were collected from an older woman with COVID-19, enrolled during active disease.

This clone has a handful of counts. V is TRBV5-1 and J is TRBJ2-7; tentative D call: TRBD2 (6 bases). This CDR3 spans 15 amino acids. Deletions cut 1 base from V and 3 bases from J, with 14 bases between. Germline CDR1 is SGHRS and CDR2 is YFSETQ. The CDR3 region is CASSLKLGGDYEQYF. The CDR3, as DNA: TGCGCCAGCAGCTTGAAACTAGGCGGGGACTACGAGCAGTACTTC.

This clone was detected a few times. V gene TRBV6-2 or TRBV6-3 combines with J gene TRBJ2-2; 12 nucleotides align to TRBD2. CDR1 and CDR2 (germline): MNHEY, SVGEGT. The CDR3 totals 15 residues. The V segment lost 4 bases and the J segment 4 bases; nucleotides outside the gene matches: 1. The CDR3 protein is CASSSTSGGTGELFF. The CDR3, as DNA: TGTGCCAGCAGTTCGACTAGCGGGGGCACCGGGGAGCTGTTTTTT.

The chain uses TRBV5-4 and TRBJ2-3; 9 bases match TRBD1. This CDR3 is 14 amino acids long. Germline V gene sequence: CDR1 SGHNT, CDR2 YYREEE (reference sequence). V was pared by 4 bases and J by 5 bases, with 5 bases of the junction left unmatched. The CDR3 sequence is CASSMTGGQDTQYF. CDR3 bases: TGTGCCAGCAGCATGACAGGGGGTCAAGATACGCAGTATTTT.

This chain connects TRBV3-1 (or the pseudogene TRBV3-2) to TRBJ2-3; D is perhaps TRBD1 (5 bases). V lost 0 bases to trimming and J lost 1 base, with 8 bases between them. Germline V CDR1 and CDR2: LGHDT, YNNKEL (reference sequence). The CDR3 extends over 15 amino acids. In DNA, the CDR3 is TGTGCCAGCAGCCAAGAGGTCAGGGGCACAGATACGCAGTATTTT. This translates into CASSQEVRGTDTQYF.

CDR3 nucleotides: TGCGCCAGCACCGGACAGGGGCGGTATGGCTACACCTTC. Translating gives CASTGQGRYGYTF. V gene TRBV5-1 combines with J gene TRBJ1-2, with 9 bases aligning to TRBD1. V trimming: 6 bases; J trimming: 5 bases; junction bases outside the gene matches: 5. Germline V gives CDR1 SGHRS, CDR2 YFSETQ. CDR3 length: 13 residues.

The chain carries TRBV5-1 and TRBJ1-4; D is perhaps TRBD1 (5 bases). There are 16 residues in the CDR3. The V and J ends lost 3 bases and 2 bases respectively, with 14 bases between them. The germline V gene has CDR1 SGHRS and CDR2 YFSETQ. In DNA, the CDR3 is TGCGCCAGCAGCTCCGGACAATCCGGGACTAATGAAAAACTGTTTTTT. Amino acids: CASSSGQSGTNEKLFF.

The chain employs TRBV9 and TRBJ2-3, with TRBD1 as a possible D gene (6 bases). V lost 2 bases to trimming and J lost 6 bases, with 10 bases between them. The germline CDR1 and CDR2 sequences are SGDLS and YYNGEE. This CDR3 is 13 amino acids long. The chain's CDR3 is CASSVPGVDTQYF. In DNA form, the CDR3 reads TGTGCCAGCAGCGTCCCAGGGGTGGATACGCAGTATTTT.

This chain uses TRBV7-9 with TRBJ1-2; D uncertain. The CDR3 consists of 14 residues. V shed 2 bases and J shed 6 bases, with 13 bases lying between them. Germline V gene lookup returns CDR1 SEHNR and CDR2 FQNEAQ (reference sequence). The DNA of the CDR3 is TGTGCCAGCAGCTTACTCGGCCGGCGGGATGGCTACACCTTC. This sequence encodes CASSLLGRRDGYTF.

The chain employs TRBV30 and TRBJ2-7; TRBD2 is a possible D gene (6 bases). V lost 1 base, J lost 3 bases, and 13 bases lay in between. This CDR3 has 14 amino acids. CDR1 is GTSNPN, CDR2 SVGIG, per germline (reference sequence). CDR3 DNA: TGTGCCTGGAGTGCCGACGGGGGTTACTACGAGCAGTACTTC. Translating gives CAWSADGGYYEQYF. Full variable domain (missing parts from reference TRBV30 and TRBJ2-7): SQTIHQWPATLVQPVGSPLSLECTVEGTSNPNLYWYRQAAGRGLQLLFYSVGIGQISSEVPQNLSASRPQDRQFILSSKKLLLSDSGFYLCAWSADGGYYEQYFGPGTRLTVT.

The chain links TRBV20-1 to TRBJ2-1; D not certain. With 3 bases removed from V and 9 bases from J, the gap between germline ends came to 9 bases. The length of the CDR3 is 11 residues. CDR1 DFQATT and CDR2 SNEGSKA come from the germline V gene (reference sequence). In nucleotides, the CDR3 is TGCAGTGCTAGCTCGTCGAGTGAGCAGTTCTTC. Encoded protein: CSASSSSEQFF.

The chain uses TRBV6-6 and TRBJ2-1; D is uncertain. V dropped 0 bases and J dropped 3 bases, with 9 bases sitting between them. Per germline, CDR1 MNHNY and CDR2 SVGAGI (reference sequence). CDR3 size: 15 residues. The CDR3 region has the DNA TGTGCCAGCAGTTACTCGATTCAGGACTACAATGAGCAGTTCTTC. This sequence encodes CASSYSIQDYNEQFF.

This rearrangement joins TRBV28 to TRBJ2-7, with a possible D match to TRBD2 (5 bases). The V end was cut by 1 base, the J end by 3 bases, with 22 bases between. Germline CDR1 and CDR2: MDHEN and SYDVKM. The CDR3 runs 18 residues. CDR3 nucleotides: TGTGCCAGCAGTTTATCGGCAGGTGGACTTTATTCTCGCTACGAGCAGTACTTC. Translation gives CASSLSAGGLYSRYEQYF.

V usage is TRBV6-1 and J usage is TRBJ2-3, with 7 nucleotides matching TRBD2. Per germline, CDR1 MNHNS and CDR2 SASEGT. The V segment lost 0 bases and the J segment 0 bases; nucleotides outside the gene matches: 6. The CDR3 sequence is 17 residues long. CDR3 region: CASSEAGGGISTDTQYF. CDR3 nucleotide sequence: TGTGCCAGCAGTGAAGCGGGGGGAGGGATTAGCACAGATACGCAGTATTTT.

The rearrangement joins TRBV2 to TRBJ2-1; D might be TRBD1 (6 bases). The germline gives CDR1 SNHLY, CDR2 FYNNEI. This CDR3 comprises 13 residues. The V and J ends lost 8 bases and 7 bases respectively, with 15 bases between them. In DNA, the CDR3 is TGTGCCAGCGGGGGACAACGTTTGAATGAGCAGTTCTTC. Translated, it gives CASGGQRLNEQFF.

J is TRBJ2-7 and V is TRBV4-1; D ambiguous. The CDR3 sequence is 13 residues long. Germline loops: CDR1 MGHRA, CDR2 YSYEKL. V was trimmed by 5 bases and J by 1 base, leaving 9 bases between them. The CDR3 loop reads CASSAYISYEQYF. In DNA, the CDR3 is TGCGCCAGCAGCGCATACATTTCCTACGAGCAGTACTTC.

The chain combines TRBV3-1 (or the pseudogene TRBV3-2) with TRBJ2-6; D is uncertain. Germline values: CDR1 LGHDT, CDR2 YNNKEL (reference sequence). This CDR3 has 18 residues. Between the trimmed V and J ends, which lost 1 base and 0 bases, there was a span of 13 bases. DNA for the CDR3: TGTGCCAGCAGCCAAGGATTGTTCAGGTACTCTGGGGCCAACGTCCTGACTTTC. Translation gives CASSQGLFRYSGANVLTF.

The chain couples TRBV7-9 to TRBJ1-2; weak D call: TRBD1 (6 bases). The germline V and J ends were trimmed by 1 base and 4 bases, with 10 bases remaining between them. The CDR3 is 14 amino acids. Germline CDR1 SEHNR, CDR2 FQNEAQ (reference sequence). CDR3 region: CASSLGGHGYGYTF. The CDR3 nucleotides read TGTGCCAGCAGCTTAGGGGGACACGGCTATGGCTACACCTTC. Complete variable domain (other parts from reference TRBV7-9 and TRBJ1-2): DTGVSQNPRHKITKRGQNVTFRCDPISEHNRLYWYRQTLGQGPEFLTYFQNEAQLEKSRLLSDRFSAERPKGSFSTLEIQRTEQGDSAMYLCASSLGGHGYGYTFGSGTRLTVV.

This clone appeared a few times. The chain joins TRBV7-2 to TRBJ2-3; 11 nucleotides line up with TRBD2. Germline V gene sequence: CDR1 SGHTA, CDR2 FQGNSA. With V trimmed by 1 base and J by 2 bases, 11 bases remained unmatched. The CDR3 sequence is 19 residues long. CDR3 loop: CASSLVGVRGLAVTDTQYF. The CDR3 DNA follows: TGTGCCAGCAGCTTAGTGGGGGTTAGGGGACTAGCGGTCACAGATACGCAGTATTTT.

V is TRBV19 and J is TRBJ2-3, with D unclear. With 4 bases removed from V and 6 bases from J, the gap between germline ends came to 14 bases. From germline, CDR1 is LNHDA and CDR2 SQIVND (reference sequence). This CDR3 spans 14 amino acids. CDR3 bases: TGTGCCAGTAGTACAAACTTGATGCCGGATACGCAGTATTTT. It specifies CASSTNLMPDTQYF. The full variable domain, in which reference TRBV19 and TRBJ2-3 provide the parts outside the CDR3, is DGGITQSPKYLFRKEGQNVTLSCEQNLNHDAMYWYRQDPGQGLRLIYYSQIVNDFQKGDIAEGYSVSREKKESFPLTVTSAQKNPTAFYLCASSTNLMPDTQYFGPGTRLTVL.

This CDR3 is CASSLPRSGRAGGYTF. The DNA for the CDR3 is TGCGCCAGCAGCTTGCCACGCTCGGGCAGGGCAGGAGGCTACACCTTC. The chain joins TRBV5-1 to TRBJ1-2; tentatively, D is TRBD1 (5 bases). The CDR3 contains 16 residues. CDR1 SGHRS and CDR2 YFSETQ come from the germline V gene. V shed 1 base and J shed 8 bases, with 21 bases lying between them.

V is TRBV4-1 and J is TRBJ2-3; D remains unclear. From germline, CDR1 is MGHRA and CDR2 YSYEKL. V was pared by 3 bases and J by 4 bases, with 8 bases between. This CDR3 has 13 residues. CDR3 DNA sequence: TGCGCCAGCAGCCACCAATTAGCAGATACGCAGTATTTT. Translation gives CASSHQLADTQYF.

The chain is built from TRBV21-1 and TRBJ1-6; the listed D gene, TRBD1, was not tested against the DNA. TRBV21-1 counts as a pseudogene. CDR3 size: 16 residues. The DNA for the CDR3 is TGTGCCAGCAGCAGATCGTTCTGGGACATTAACTCACCCCTCCACTTT. As protein: CASSRSFWDINSPLHF.

The gene calls are TRBV9 and TRBJ1-1; 9 positions match TRBD1. V was clipped by 0 bases and J by 8 bases; unmatched bases: 2. This CDR3 comprises 13 residues. CDR1 SGDLS and CDR2 YYNGEE come from the germline V gene. The CDR3 coding sequence is TGTGCCAGCAGCGTAGTACAGGGGGCGGAAGCTTTCTTT. Its translation is CASSVVQGAEAFF.

DNA of the CDR3: TGTGCCAGCTCACCACCGACAGCCATCACTGGAAACACCATATATTTT. It is translated as CASSPPTAITGNTIYF. The chain recombines TRBV18 with TRBJ1-3; D might be TRBD1 (5 bases). Between the trimmed V and J ends, which lost 0 bases and 2 bases, there was a span of 11 bases. The CDR3 extends over 16 amino acids. The V gene's germline CDR1 is KGHSH and CDR2 LQKENI.

The chain links TRBV19 to TRBJ2-3; 10 bases align to TRBD1. The CDR3 covers 15 residues. Germline values: CDR1 LNHDA, CDR2 SQIVND (reference sequence). Trimming at V came to 1 base and at J to 5 bases, leaving 3 bases not matched to a gene. CDR3: CASSIGQGARDTQYF. The CDR3 nucleotides read TGTGCCAGTAGTATAGGACAGGGGGCTAGAGATACGCAGTATTTT.

V is TRBV5-1 and J is TRBJ2-3; perhaps TRBD1 as D (6 bases). The CDR3 length is 13 residues. The V and J ends lost 4 bases and 2 bases respectively, with 8 bases between them. Germline lookup yields CDR1 SGHRS and CDR2 YFSETQ. The CDR3 region is CASSRGTTDTQYF. The DNA of the CDR3 is TGCGCCAGCAGCAGGGGGACCACAGATACGCAGTATTTT.

This sequence joins TRBV12-3 or TRBV12-4 and TRBJ1-2, with a weak D call TRBD1 (5 bases). The ends were cut back, 7 bases at V and 2 bases at J, with 11 bases in the middle. The CDR3 covers 13 residues. The CDR3: CASTYGGNYGYTF. As DNA, the CDR3 is TGTGCCAGCACTTATGGGGGGAACTATGGCTACACCTTC.

The chain couples TRBV4-1 to TRBJ2-3; D is ambiguous. CDR3 length: 14 residues. V lost 0 bases, J lost 2 bases, and 6 bases lay in between. CDR1 and CDR2 from the germline V gene are MGHRA and YSYEKL. In DNA, the CDR3 is TGCGCCAGCAGCCAAGAGCGTCCCACAGATACGCAGTATTTT. It yields the protein CASSQERPTDTQYF.

This chain connects TRBV15 to TRBJ1-1; possible D gene TRBD1, 5 bases. V gave up 0 bases and J gave up 0 bases, with 17 bases separating them. Germline assignment: CDR1 LNHNV and CDR2 YYDKDF (reference sequence). The CDR3 has 18 residues. This CDR3 reads CATSRDIDSESLNTEAFF. DNA for the CDR3: TGTGCCACCAGCAGAGATATTGACAGCGAGTCCCTGAACACTGAAGCTTTCTTT. The full variable domain, in which reference TRBV15 and TRBJ1-1 provide the parts outside the CDR3, is DAMVIQNPRYQVTQFGKPVTLSCSQTLNHNVMYWYQQKSSQAPKLLFHYYDKDFNNEADTPDNFQSRRPNTSFCFLDIRSPGLGDTAMYLCATSRDIDSESLNTEAFFGQGTRLTVV.